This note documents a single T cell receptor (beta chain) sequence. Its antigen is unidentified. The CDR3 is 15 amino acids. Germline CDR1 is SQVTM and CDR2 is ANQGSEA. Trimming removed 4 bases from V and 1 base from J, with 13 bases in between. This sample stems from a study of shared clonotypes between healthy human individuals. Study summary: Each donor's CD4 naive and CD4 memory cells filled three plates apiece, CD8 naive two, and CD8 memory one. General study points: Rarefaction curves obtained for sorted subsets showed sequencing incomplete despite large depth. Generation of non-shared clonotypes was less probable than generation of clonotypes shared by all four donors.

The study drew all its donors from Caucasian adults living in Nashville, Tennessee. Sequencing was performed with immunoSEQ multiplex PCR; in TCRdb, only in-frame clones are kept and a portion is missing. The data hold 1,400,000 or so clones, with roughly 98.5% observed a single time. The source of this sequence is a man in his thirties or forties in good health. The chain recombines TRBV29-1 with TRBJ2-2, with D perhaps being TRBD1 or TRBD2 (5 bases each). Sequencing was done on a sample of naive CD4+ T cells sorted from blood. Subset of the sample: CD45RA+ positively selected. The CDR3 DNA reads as TGCAGCGTTGGTTTGGGACCGGTGAACACCGGGGAGCTGTTTTTT. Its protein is CSVGLGPVNTGELFF.